This T cell receptor (beta chain) was sequenced in a study of T cell changes during pregnancy in multiple sclerosis. CDR1 is ENHRY and CDR2 is SYGVKD in the germline V gene. The V end was cut by 0 bases, the J end by 6 bases, with 12 bases between. CDR3 length: 15 residues. This table comes from immunoSEQ multiplex PCR, and its TCRdb copy is limited to in-frame clones, with some not included. The sample carries 21,000 or so clones, 85% to 90% recorded once. The chain recombines TRBV10-3 with TRBJ1-5; D unresolved. The sample consisted of CD8+ T cells from peripheral blood mononuclear cells, taken in the second trimester of pregnancy. This TCR came from a female donor in good health, enrolled as a control in a pregnancy study. The CDR3 here is CAISESSRLGQPQHF. The CDR3 DNA sequence: TGTGCCATCAGTGAGTCCTCCAGGTTGGGTCAGCCCCAGCATTTT.